This paragraph reports one T cell receptor beta chain. What it binds is unknown. The V segment lost 5 bases and the J segment 4 bases; nucleotides outside the gene matches: 5. This CDR3 has 14 residues. Germline CDR1 MNHEY, CDR2 SVGAGI. Genomic DNA, serving as template, underwent TCR beta VDJ and CDR3 profiling. TCRdb called the reads again in MiXCR, with one record for every CDR3 protein. The sample consists of more than 150,000 distinct CDR3 sequences, around 65% of them appearing once. This entry comes from a study of CD8+CD57+ T cells in acquired aplastic anemia. Study findings and constraints: No significant patient-versus-control difference appeared in CD8+ Simpson's diversity.

Specimen: sorted CD4+, CD8+, or CD8+CD57+ T cells (not recorded which) from PBMCs. The TCR was taken from a human donor with severe aplastic anemia or a healthy control (not recorded which). The chain combines TRBV6-5 with TRBJ1-1; TRBD1 matches at 9 bases. CDR3 residues: CASSGQTGGTEAFF. For the CDR3, the DNA is TGTGCCAGCAGTGGGCAGACAGGGGGCACTGAAGCTTTCTTT.